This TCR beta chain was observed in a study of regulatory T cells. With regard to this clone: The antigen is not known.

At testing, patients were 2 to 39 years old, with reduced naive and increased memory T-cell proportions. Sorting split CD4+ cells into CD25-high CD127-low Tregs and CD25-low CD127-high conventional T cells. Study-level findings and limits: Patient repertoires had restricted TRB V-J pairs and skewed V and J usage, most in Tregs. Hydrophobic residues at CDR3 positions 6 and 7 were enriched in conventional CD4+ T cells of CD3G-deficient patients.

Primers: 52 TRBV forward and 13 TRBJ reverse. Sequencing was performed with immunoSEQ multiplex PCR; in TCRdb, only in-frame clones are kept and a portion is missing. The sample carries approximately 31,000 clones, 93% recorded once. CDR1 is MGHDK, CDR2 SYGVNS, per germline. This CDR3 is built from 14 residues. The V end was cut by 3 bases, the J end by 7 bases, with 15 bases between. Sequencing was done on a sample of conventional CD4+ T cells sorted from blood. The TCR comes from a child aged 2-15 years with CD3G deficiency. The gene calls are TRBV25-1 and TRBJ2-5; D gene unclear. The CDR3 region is CASSEEPGPRTQYF. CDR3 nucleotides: TGTGCCAGCAGTGAGGAGCCAGGCCCACGGACCCAGTACTTC.